The clone carrying this T cell receptor beta chain was seen more than once but under ten times. Libraries were prepared by immunoSEQ multiplex PCR; TCRdb keeps only in-frame clonotypes and omits some of them. The sample has roughly 320,000 clones; 65% to 90% are singletons. With 7 bases removed from V and 7 bases from J, the gap between germline ends came to 19 bases. This CDR3 has 13 amino acids. Germline CDR1 reads SQVTM; CDR2 reads ANQGSEA. These data originate in a study of blood T cell repertoires in COVID-19. Turning to the study itself: The United States, Italy and Spain were the sources of the acute and convalescent COVID-19 samples. The cDNA or gDNA used as material had been derived from T cells, B-cell-depleted T cells, or PBMCs.

Sequencing was carried out using peripheral blood. The rearrangement uses TRBV29-1 and TRBJ1-1; D remains ambiguous. The sequence was obtained from a human donor in a cohort sampled during active COVID-19. CDR3 nucleotide sequence: TGCAGCGGCCGAGATTCGGGAAGGATTGAAGCTTTCTTT. Residues: CSGRDSGRIEAFF.